The T cell receptor (beta chain) under discussion was sequenced for a study of post-analysis software for immune sequencing data. Study background: Patients with relapsing-remitting, secondary progressive and progressive-relapsing multiple sclerosis courses were all represented.

Findings of the study overall: Significantly lower normalized Chao1 diversity was found in patients with multiple sclerosis relative to controls. In patients, about 5 TRBV segments were more frequent than in controls, with TRBV5-6, TRBV5-1 and TRBV20-1 among them. Strong co-clustering by F measure linked samples that shared a preparation batch.

This clonotype was picked up many times. Its antigen is still unknown. Built from TCR beta cDNA, the libraries had unique molecular identifiers in them. Out of about 0.9 to 10 million T cells, about 520,000 cDNA molecules were generated. TCRdb itself ran the PCR reads through MiXCR, one entry per CDR3 protein. The table shows about 200,000 distinct CDR3 sequences, with about 30% occurring only once. V dropped 5 bases and J dropped 4 bases, with 17 bases sitting between them. The CDR3 sequence is 15 residues long. This sequence originates from a girl aged 2-17 years with multiple sclerosis. The chain couples TRBV12-3 or TRBV12-4 to TRBJ1-2, with D maybe TRBD1 (5 bases). Specimen: blood. CDR3 amino acids: CASSPSQAVGYGYTF. In DNA, the CDR3 is TGTGCCAGCAGTCCCTCACAGGCGGTCGGCTATGGCTACACCTTC.